The clone carrying this TCR delta chain was seen only a few times. The amino acid sequence in TCRdb belongs to a much larger clone and departs from this DNA's translation at residue 8, likely a sequencing read error; the sequence shown is translated from the DNA. This entry comes from a study of gamma-delta chains in newborns, infants, children. Turning to the study itself: Polyclonal expansion of innate γδ T cells after birth follows microbial exposure.

TCRdb applied CATT to the reads for clone calling. The profile shows fewer than 8,000 delta-chain clones, more than 0.6% of them singletons. The specimen sequenced was blood. This clonotype was sampled from a child who was a newborn, infant or young child, either healthy, febrile or measles-vaccinated (not recorded which).

The CDR3 loop is CACDTWGATSSWDTRQMFF. In nucleotides, the CDR3 is TGTGCCTGTGACACCTGGGGGGCTACGAGCTCCTGGGACACCCGACAGATGTTTTTC. The rearrangement uses TRDV2 and TRDJ3; TRDD3 might be the D (6 bases). CDR3 length: 19 amino acids. Trimming pared 0 bases from V and 0 bases from J, leaving 14 bases between. In germline, CDR1 is GEAIGNYY, CDR2 EKD.